Shown below are 25 T cell receptor beta chains from a single sample sequenced in a study of glioma-infiltrating T cells. TCR alpha and beta CDR3 regions were amplified from RNA using iRepertoire nested multiplex PCR. TCRdb ran MiXCR on the multiplex PCR reads and lists one entry per CDR3 protein. Of 110,000 or so distinct CDR3 sequences detected, 25% to 30% appear once; the ten largest clones hold around 30%. The sequencing input was glioma tissue, nonneoplastic brain tissue, or PBMCs (not recorded which). These receptor sequences come from a human donor with low-grade glioma or glioblastoma, undergoing nonglioma brain surgery, or in good health (not recorded which).

At least ten counts were recorded for this clonotype. The chain links TRBV28 to TRBJ1-2; D gene unclear. The CDR3 is 15 residues long. V was trimmed by 6 bases and J by 4 bases, leaving 18 bases between them. Germline assignment: CDR1 MDHEN and CDR2 SYDVKM. CDR3 DNA: TGTGCCAGCAGCCCCGCACTAGGCCCCTCCTATGGCTACACCTTC. Translating it yields CASSPALGPSYGYTF.

In its sample, this clonotype was seen many times. The gene calls are TRBV15 and TRBJ2-7, with 8 bases matching TRBD1. J was trimmed by 3 bases and V by 0 bases; bases with no gene match: 13. This CDR3 spans 18 amino acids. Per the germline V gene, CDR1 is LNHNV and CDR2 is YYDKDF (reference sequence). CDR3 coding DNA: TGTGCCACCAGCAGAGACGGGACAGGAGGAAGCACTGGCTACGAGCAGTACTTC. Translation: CATSRDGTGGSTGYEQYF. Combining the CDR3 with reference TRBV15 and TRBJ2-7 gives the whole variable domain DAMVIQNPRYQVTQFGKPVTLSCSQTLNHNVMYWYQQKSSQAPKLLFHYYDKDFNNEADTPDNFQSRRPNTSFCFLDIRSPGLGDTAMYLCATSRDGTGGSTGYEQYFGPGTRLTVT.

At least ten counts were recorded for this clonotype. The chain recombines TRBV7-6 with TRBJ2-5; D perhaps matches TRBD2 (5 bases). V was clipped by 5 bases and J by 1 base, with 17 bases between them. CDR3 size: 16 residues. Germline CDR1 is SGHVS and CDR2 is FNYEAQ. The CDR3 nucleotides are TGTGCCAGCAGCCTAAGGTCCCGGGGAGCCCAAGAGACCCAGTACTTC. It is translated as CASSLRSRGAQETQYF.

At least ten counts were recorded for this clonotype. The CDR3 is CASSLSGLYNQPQHF. In DNA, the CDR3 is TGTGCCAGCAGTCTAAGCGGACTGTACAATCAGCCCCAGCATTTT. This sequence joins TRBV2 and TRBJ1-5; D not resolved. V lost 5 bases to trimming and J lost 3 bases, with 14 bases between them. The germline V gene encodes CDR1 SNHLY and CDR2 FYNNEI. The CDR3 spans 15 residues.

This clonotype came up many times. The chain recombines TRBV27 with TRBJ2-2, with unresolved D. V lost 11 bases and J 3 bases, leaving 16 bases between the germline ends. The CDR3 sequence is 14 residues long. Germline values: CDR1 MNHEY, CDR2 SMNVEV (reference sequence). CDR3 in DNA: TGTGCCTGCCGAAGAAAACCCGACACCGGGGAGCTGTTTTTT. It encodes CACRRKPDTGELFF.

This clonotype has at least ten counts. This sequence joins TRBV29-1 and TRBJ1-5; D is ambiguous. The CDR3 totals 13 residues. Germline CDR1 SQVTM, CDR2 ANQGSEA. V was trimmed by 6 bases and J by 1 base, leaving 10 bases between them. The CDR3 loop is CSVRWGSNQPQHF. CDR3 DNA: TGCAGCGTACGGTGGGGAAGCAATCAGCCCCAGCATTTT. Full variable domain (rest looked up from reference TRBV29-1 and TRBJ1-5): SAVISQKPSRDICQRGTSLTIQCQVDSQVTMMFWYRQQPGQSLTLIATANQGSEATYESGFVIDKFPISRPNLTFSTLTVSNMSPEDSSIYLCSVRWGSNQPQHFGDGTRLSIL.

The rearrangement uses TRBV11-2 and TRBJ2-7; 8 bases are a match to TRBD1. Germline V gene sequence: CDR1 SGHAT, CDR2 FQNNGV. The V gene end was trimmed by 5 bases and the J gene end by 2 bases; junction bases not matched to a gene: 14. This CDR3 is built from 17 residues. DNA of the CDR3: TGTGCCAGCAGCCTCCGGCGGGGACAGGCGACCCCCTACGAGCAGTACTTC. It codes for CASSLRRGQATPYEQYF.

This clonotype was seen ten or more times. This sequence joins TRBV4-3 and TRBJ2-5; D tentatively fits TRBD1 or TRBD2 (5 bases each). The CDR3 sequence is 14 residues long. Trimming took 4 bases from V and 5 from J, leaving 14 bases between them. CDR1 is LGHNA and CDR2 is YSLEER in the germline V gene. The chain's CDR3 is CASSPTGPSETQYF. The CDR3 DNA sequence: TGCGCCAGCAGCCCCACGGGACCTTCGGAGACCCAGTACTTC.

In this sample, this clonotype turned up many times. V and J are TRBV19 and TRBJ1-1, with a possible D match to TRBD1 (5 bases). Trimming removed 9 bases at V and 5 bases at J, with 16 bases between. CDR1 is LNHDA and CDR2 is SQIVND in the germline V gene (reference sequence). This CDR3 contains 13 residues. CDR3 nucleotides: TGTGCCAGCGCTCCGGGACTTGAGACTGAAGCTTTCTTT. Protein sequence: CASAPGLETEAFF. Drawing the rest from reference TRBV19 and TRBJ1-1, the complete variable domain is DGGITQSPKYLFRKEGQNVTLSCEQNLNHDAMYWYRQDPGQGLRLIYYSQIVNDFQKGDIAEGYSVSREKKESFPLTVTSAQKNPTAFYLCASAPGLETEAFFGQGTRLTVV.

As to this clonotype: Possible read error: a much larger clone is one base away. As the CDR3 is not closed by the conserved phenylalanine or tryptophan, this likely results from a read error. The V call is TRBV19, the J call TRBJ1-1; the D gene is possibly TRBD1 (6 bases). Germline V gives CDR1 LNHDA, CDR2 SQIVND (reference sequence). The CDR3 contains 15 residues. V lost 7 bases, J lost 1 base, and 16 bases lay in between. CDR3 DNA sequence: TGTGCCAGTACCCACCCTAGGGGGGCGAACACTGAAGCTTTCTAT. Amino acids: CASTHPRGANTEAFY.

V usage is TRBV6-2 or TRBV6-3 and J usage is TRBJ1-5, with 7 bases identical to TRBD1. CDR3 length: 14 amino acids. V gave up 8 bases and J gave up 5 bases; unmatched junction bases: 9. The germline V gene encodes CDR1 MNHEY and CDR2 SVGEGT. CDR3 amino acids: CASGPGQLDQPQHF. CDR3 nucleotides: TGTGCCAGCGGCCCGGGACAGTTGGATCAGCCCCAGCATTTT.

The chain has TRBV7-2 and TRBJ2-7, with D unresolved. Trimming cost V 11 bases and J 1 base, with 12 bases left between them. The CDR3 runs 12 residues. Per the germline V gene, CDR1 is SGHTA and CDR2 is FQGNSA. CDR3 region: CAVNPKSYEQYF. Written as DNA, the CDR3 is TGTGCCGTCAACCCCAAGTCCTACGAGCAGTACTTC. Combining the CDR3 with reference TRBV7-2 and TRBJ2-7 gives the whole variable domain GAGVSQSPSNKVTEKGKDVELRCDPISGHTALYWYRQSLGQGLEFLIYFQGNSAPDKSGLPSDRFSAERTGGSVSTLTIQRTQQEDSAVYLCAVNPKSYEQYFGPGTRLTVT.

This clonotype has ten or more counts. This rearrangement joins TRBV3-1 to TRBJ2-7; perhaps TRBD2 as D (5 bases). CDR1 is LGHDT and CDR2 is YNNKEL in the germline V gene (reference sequence). V lost 1 base to trimming and J lost 2 bases, with 15 bases between them. The CDR3 is 16 residues long. Here the CDR3 reads CASSQGRGGPPYEQYF. CDR3 bases: TGTGCCAGCAGCCAAGGACGTGGCGGGCCACCCTACGAGCAGTACTTC.

This clonotype occurred many times. The CDR3 bases are TGCGCCAGCAGCCCCGACAGGGTCAATCAACCCCTCCACTTT. It encodes CASSPDRVNQPLHF. J is TRBJ1-6 and V is TRBV5-1; 7 bases align to TRBD1. V was clipped by 4 bases and J by 12 bases; unmatched bases: 10. The germline gives CDR1 SGHRS, CDR2 YFSETQ. The CDR3 covers 14 residues.

This clonotype has more than one count but fewer than ten. The rearrangement uses TRBV9 and TRBJ1-1; perhaps TRBD1 as D (5 bases). Trimming left V 3 bases short and J 3 bases short, with 15 bases between. CDR3 length: 15 residues. The germline CDR1 and CDR2 sequences are SGDLS and YYNGEE. The CDR3: CASSAVPGLYTEAFF. CDR3 sequence (DNA): TGTGCCAGCAGCGCCGTCCCGGGACTGTACACTGAAGCTTTCTTT.

This clonotype was counted a few times. The gene calls are TRBV5-6 and TRBJ1-1; TRBD1 is a possible D gene (6 bases). The CDR3 is 14 residues long. From germline, CDR1 is SGHDT and CDR2 YYEEEE. Trimming removed 4 bases from V and 1 base from J, with 11 bases in between. The CDR3 protein is CASSRTGPNTEAFF. The CDR3 DNA reads TGTGCCAGCAGCCGTACAGGGCCGAACACTGAAGCTTTCTTT.

This clonotype was seen ten or more times. The DNA for the CDR3 is TGTGCCAGCTCACCCGTAGTCTCCGCCGACAATGAGCAGTTCTTC. Amino acid sequence: CASSPVVSADNEQFF. The rearrangement joins TRBV18 to TRBJ2-1, with D uncertain. The V end lost 3 bases, the J end lost 5 bases, and 14 bases lay between the germline ends. The CDR3 covers 15 residues. From germline, CDR1 is KGHSH and CDR2 LQKENI.

This clonotype was recorded at least ten times. CDR3 sequence reads: CASSQDIPFGGYTF. The CDR3 nucleotides are TGCGCCAGCAGCCAAGATATCCCTTTTGGTGGCTACACCTTC. The chain is built from TRBV4-3 and TRBJ1-2, with unresolved D. Germline assignment: CDR1 LGHNA and CDR2 YSLEER. V shed 0 bases and J shed 7 bases, with 12 bases lying between them. The CDR3 consists of 14 residues.

This clonotype showed up many times. The chain recombines TRBV6-5 with TRBJ2-1, with TRBD1 as a possible D gene (6 bases). V was trimmed by 2 bases and J by 10 bases, leaving 12 bases between them. The germline gives CDR1 MNHEY, CDR2 SVGAGI. CDR3 size: 13 residues. CDR3 DNA sequence: TGTGCCAGCAGTTACCGAACAGGGCAAGAGCAGTTCTTC. It yields the protein CASSYRTGQEQFF.

This clonotype was recorded many times. The V gene is TRBV18, the J gene TRBJ2-1; 9 nucleotides align to TRBD2. Unmatched junction bases numbered 11, after V lost 2 bases and J lost 0 bases. Germline assignment: CDR1 KGHSH and CDR2 LQKENI. The CDR3 consists of 19 residues. The CDR3 coding sequence is TGTGCCAGCTCACCAGAGACTAGCGGAACGTCTAGCTCCTACAATGAGCAGTTCTTC. Its translation: CASSPETSGTSSSYNEQFF.

This clonotype has at least ten counts. The chain recombines TRBV20-1 with TRBJ2-2; TRBD1 agrees at 9 bases. The V gene's germline CDR1 is DFQATT and CDR2 SNEGSKA (reference sequence). V was clipped by 4 bases and J by 10 bases; unmatched bases: 7. This CDR3 region has 13 residues. The CDR3 protein is CSAKGDRDLELFF. CDR3 sequence (DNA): TGCAGTGCTAAAGGGGACAGGGATTTGGAGCTGTTTTTT.

This clonotype was recorded at least ten times. The chain couples TRBV25-1 to TRBJ1-3; a possible D gene is TRBD1 (5 bases). This CDR3 contains 16 residues. V was clipped by 0 bases and J by 0 bases, with 9 bases between them. CDR1 and CDR2 (germline): MGHDK, SYGVNS. The CDR3 region is CASSEYGGYSGNTIYF. In nucleotides, the CDR3 is TGTGCCAGCAGTGAATATGGGGGGTACTCTGGAAACACCATATATTTT.

This clonotype was recorded at least ten times. The V and J genes are TRBV5-4 and TRBJ1-5; the D is unclear. This CDR3 spans 15 amino acids. V shed 0 bases and J shed 4 bases, with 11 bases lying between them. The germline V gene has CDR1 SGHNT and CDR2 YYREEE (reference sequence). Here the CDR3 DNA reads TGTGCCAGCAGCTTGGACGGAAGCCCTAATCAGCCCCAGCATTTT. Translated, it gives CASSLDGSPNQPQHF.

As to this clonotype: Given a much more abundant clone one base away, this may be a read error. The chain employs TRBV4-1 and TRBJ2-1; TRBD1 matches 8 bases. Germline CDR1 is MGHRA and CDR2 is YSYEKL. This CDR3 contains 16 residues. V shed 5 bases, J shed 2 bases, and the junction held 8 bases outside the gene matches. The CDR3 here is CASSARGLSTYNEQFF. The CDR3 DNA reads as TGCGCCAGCAGCGCCAGGGGGCTAAGCACCTACAATGAGCAGTTCTTC.

This clonotype appeared many times. The CDR3 protein is CASSDNQPQHF. The CDR3, as DNA: TGTGCCAGCAGTGACAATCAGCCCCAGCATTTT. J is TRBJ1-5 and V is TRBV12-3 or TRBV12-4; D unclear. The CDR3 covers 11 residues. Trimming cost V 5 bases and J 3 bases, with 2 bases left between them.